This T cell receptor (beta chain) was recovered during a study of T cells after somatic rescue of genetic block. Data came from immunoSEQ multiplex PCR; TCRdb stores just in-frame clones and leaves some out. The sample has fewer than 150,000 clones; over 80% are singletons. In germline, CDR1 is KGHSH, CDR2 LQKENI. Between the trimmed V and J ends, which lost 4 bases and 2 bases, there was a span of 2 bases. CDR3 length equals 11 residues. This clone was seen a single time. The chain links TRBV18 to TRBJ2-5, with D unresolved. The specimen sequenced was peripheral blood mononuclear cells (PBMCs). The receptor comes from a woman between 18 and 29 years old. For the CDR3, the DNA is TGTGCCAGCTCACTTCAAGAGACCCAGTACTTC. The encoded protein is CASSLQETQYF.